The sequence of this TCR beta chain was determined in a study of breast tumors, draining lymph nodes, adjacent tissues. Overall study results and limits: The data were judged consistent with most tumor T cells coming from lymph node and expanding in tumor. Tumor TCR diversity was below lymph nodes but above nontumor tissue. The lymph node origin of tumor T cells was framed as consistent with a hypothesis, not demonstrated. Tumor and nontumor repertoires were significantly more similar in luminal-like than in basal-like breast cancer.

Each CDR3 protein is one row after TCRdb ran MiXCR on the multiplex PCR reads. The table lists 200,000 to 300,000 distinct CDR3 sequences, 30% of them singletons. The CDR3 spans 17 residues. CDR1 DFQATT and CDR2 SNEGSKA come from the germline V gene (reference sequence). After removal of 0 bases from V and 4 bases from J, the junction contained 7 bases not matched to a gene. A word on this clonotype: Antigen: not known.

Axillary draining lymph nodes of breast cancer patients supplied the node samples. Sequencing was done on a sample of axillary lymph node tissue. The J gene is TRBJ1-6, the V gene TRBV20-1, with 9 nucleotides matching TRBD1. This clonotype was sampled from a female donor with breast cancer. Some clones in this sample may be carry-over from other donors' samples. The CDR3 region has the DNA TGCAGTGCTAGAGATGTTGGTGGACAGGGGTATAATTCACCCCTCCACTTT. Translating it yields CSARDVGGQGYNSPLHF.